This T cell receptor beta chain is drawn from a study of blood T cells in healthy people across ages. Primed by a sample-barcoded 5' primer and a J-beta primer mix, a second PCR proceeded for roughly 6 to 12 cycles. TCRdb processed the 5' RACE reads anew with MiXCR; each CDR3 protein has one entry. The profile shows about 650,000 distinct CDR3 sequences, roughly 32% of them singletons. The sequencing sample was made of blood. The receptor was derived from a woman older than 75 in good health.

CDR3 protein: CASSQGMNYGYTF. CDR3 coding DNA: TGCGCCAGCAGCCAAGGGATGAACTATGGCTACACCTTC. V gene TRBV4-3 combines with J gene TRBJ1-2; D call uncertain. V was clipped by 1 base and J by 2 bases, with 5 bases between them. This CDR3 is 13 amino acids long. Germline V gives CDR1 LGHNA, CDR2 YSLEER.